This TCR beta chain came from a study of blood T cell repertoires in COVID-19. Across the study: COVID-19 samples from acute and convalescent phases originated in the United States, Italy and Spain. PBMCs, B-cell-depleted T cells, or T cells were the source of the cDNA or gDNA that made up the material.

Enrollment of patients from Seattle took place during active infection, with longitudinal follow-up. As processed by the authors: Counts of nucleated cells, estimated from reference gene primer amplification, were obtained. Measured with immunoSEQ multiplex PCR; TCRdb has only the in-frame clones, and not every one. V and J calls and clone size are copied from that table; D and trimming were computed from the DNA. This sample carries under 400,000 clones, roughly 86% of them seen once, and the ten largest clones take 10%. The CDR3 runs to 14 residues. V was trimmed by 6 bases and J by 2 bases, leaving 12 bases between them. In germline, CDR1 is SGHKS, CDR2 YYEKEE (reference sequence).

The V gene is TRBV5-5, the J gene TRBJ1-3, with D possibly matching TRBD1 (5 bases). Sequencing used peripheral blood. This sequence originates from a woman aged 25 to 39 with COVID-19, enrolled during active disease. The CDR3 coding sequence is TGTGCCAGCACCGGGGGGGGAGCTGGAAACACCATATATTTT. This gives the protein CASTGGGAGNTIYF.